These 19 T cell receptor beta chains originate from one sample sequenced in a study of blood T cell repertoires in COVID-19. The protocol was immunoSEQ multiplex PCR, while the TCRdb copy is restricted to in-frame clones and leaves out a portion. The sample has 210,000 or so clones, approximately 88% seen once. The specimen sequenced was peripheral blood. The source of these receptors is a man aged 40-49 years with acute or convalescent COVID-19.

This chain links TRBV6-5 with TRBJ1-6; no firm D call. CDR3 length equals 10 residues. The germline CDR1 and CDR2 sequences are MNHEY and SVGAGI. V was cut by 7 bases and J by 14 bases, with 9 bases left in between. In nucleotides, the CDR3 is TGTGCCAGCATGCTCGGGGCCCTCCACTTT. Protein product: CASMLGALHF.

Comments on this clone: The same CDR3 is also encoded by other DNA sequences in this sample. The gene calls are TRBV19 and TRBJ2-3, with 11 bases aligning to TRBD2. CDR1 and CDR2 from the germline V gene are LNHDA and SQIVND (reference sequence). The CDR3 is 15 amino acids. V lost 4 bases, J lost 5 bases, and 5 bases stayed unmatched. The CDR3 bases are TGTGCCAGTAGTAGTAGCGGGGGGGCCGGAGATACGCAGTATTTT. Translation: CASSSSGGAGDTQYF.

This chain links TRBV19 with TRBJ1-5; 10 bases align to TRBD1. J gave up 4 bases and V 10 bases, and 7 bases lay outside the gene matches. Germline V gene sequence: CDR1 LNHDA, CDR2 SQIVND (reference sequence). CDR3 length equals 14 residues. CDR3 sequence reads: CATRQGANNQPQHF. The CDR3 coding sequence is TGTGCCACTCGACAGGGGGCGAATAATCAGCCCCAGCATTTT.

This clone came up a few times. The J gene is TRBJ2-5, the V gene TRBV5-5; 7 nucleotides line up with TRBD1. This CDR3 spans 13 amino acids. Germline V gene lookup returns CDR1 SGHKS and CDR2 YYEKEE (reference sequence). The junction had 3 bases not matched to a gene; V was cut back by 3 bases and J by 4 bases. CDR3 protein: CASSSDRVETQYF. The CDR3 region has the DNA TGTGCCAGCAGCTCAGACAGGGTAGAGACCCAGTACTTC.

This clone came up a few times. This chain connects TRBV7-9 to TRBJ1-2; possible D gene TRBD1, 6 bases. Germline CDR1 and CDR2: SEHNR and FQNEAQ (reference sequence). The CDR3 spans 14 residues. The V and J ends lost 8 bases and 7 bases respectively, with 20 bases between them. The CDR3, as DNA: TGTGCCAGCCGGGGAGCCCACAGGGAGGGTGGCTACACCTTC. Its translation: CASRGAHREGGYTF.

V usage is TRBV29-1 and J usage is TRBJ1-2; D is undetermined. The CDR3 length is 12 residues. With 7 bases removed from V and 8 bases from J, the gap between germline ends came to 17 bases. CDR1 and CDR2 from the germline V gene are SQVTM and ANQGSEA. Written as DNA, the CDR3 is TGCAGCGCCCCCATCAACCGAGGCGGCTACACCTTC. As protein: CSAPINRGGYTF. Full variable domain (missing parts from reference TRBV29-1 and TRBJ1-2): SAVISQKPSRDICQRGTSLTIQCQVDSQVTMMFWYRQQPGQSLTLIATANQGSEATYESGFVIDKFPISRPNLTFSTLTVSNMSPEDSSIYLCSAPINRGGYTFGSGTRLTVV.

CDR3 nucleotides: TGTGCCAGTAGTCTATTGCAGGGGGGCGGTCAGCCCCAGCATTTT. Its translation: CASSLLQGGGQPQHF. V is TRBV19 and J is TRBJ1-5; TRBD1 matches 7 bases. The CDR3 has 15 amino acids. Per the germline V gene, CDR1 is LNHDA and CDR2 is SQIVND (reference sequence). Trimming took 5 bases from V and 6 from J; bases not matched to a gene: 10.

The V and J genes are TRBV27 and TRBJ2-7; TRBD1 agrees at 9 bases. CDR3 length: 14 residues. After removal of 4 bases from V and 6 bases from J, the junction contained 7 bases not matched to a gene. CDR1 MNHEY and CDR2 SMNVEV come from the germline V gene (reference sequence). CDR3 protein: CASSSGTGRGEQYF. The CDR3 coding sequence is TGTGCCAGCAGTTCCGGGACAGGGAGGGGCGAGCAGTACTTC.

V gene TRBV7-2 combines with J gene TRBJ2-1; a possible D gene is TRBD2 (7 bases). The V end was cut by 3 bases, the J end by 8 bases, with 17 bases between. The CDR3 length is 15 residues. Germline-derived CDR1 and CDR2 are SGHTA and FQGNSA. In DNA, the CDR3 is TGTGCCAGCAGCTTTGACAGGACTAGAGTGCATGAGCAGTTCTTC. This gives the protein CASSFDRTRVHEQFF.

This rearrangement joins TRBV2 to TRBJ2-4; 11 bases map to TRBD2. V dropped 3 bases and J dropped 9; count of bases not matched to a gene: 7. This CDR3 region has 15 residues. CDR1 is SNHLY and CDR2 is FYNNEI in the germline V gene. CDR3 nucleotides: TGTGCCAGCAGTGATAGCGGGGGGGCCTATGGCATTCAGTACTTC. Translating it yields CASSDSGGAYGIQYF.

The chain employs TRBV5-3 and TRBJ1-2; the D is unclear. TRBV5-3 is marked as an open reading frame, function uncertain. Between the trimmed V and J ends, which lost 0 bases and 6 bases, there was a span of 9 bases. There are 13 residues in the CDR3. Written as DNA, the CDR3 is TGTGCCAGAAGCTTGGGAGGGAAGGATGGCTACACCTTC. This sequence encodes CARSLGGKDGYTF.

The chain combines TRBV27 with TRBJ1-5; D uncertain. The CDR3 is 15 residues long. Germline V gene sequence: CDR1 MNHEY, CDR2 SMNVEV (reference sequence). Trimming left V 6 bases short and J 1 base short, with 13 bases between. As DNA, the CDR3 is TGTGCCAGCAGCCTCGGGGTCTGGAGCAATCAGCCCCAGCATTTT. It is translated as CASSLGVWSNQPQHF.

V is TRBV2 and J is TRBJ2-3; 9 nucleotides agree with TRBD2. CDR3 size: 15 residues. In germline, CDR1 is SNHLY, CDR2 FYNNEI. The junction had 5 bases not matched to a gene; V was cut back by 4 bases and J by 3 bases. CDR3 in amino acids: CASSARAGGTDTQYF. CDR3 coding DNA: TGTGCCAGCAGTGCCCGAGCGGGGGGAACAGATACGCAGTATTTT.

This chain links TRBV5-1 with TRBJ2-1, with 9 bases that match TRBD2. The CDR3 consists of 15 residues. Trimming cost V 1 base and J 5 bases; bases outside gene matches: 4. Germline CDR1 SGHRS, CDR2 YFSETQ. The CDR3 nucleotides are TGCGCCAGCAGCTTGCGGGCTAGCGGGAACAATGAGCAGTTCTTC. Protein: CASSLRASGNNEQFF. Drawing the rest from reference TRBV5-1 and TRBJ2-1, the complete variable domain is KAGVTQTPRYLIKTRGQQVTLSCSPISGHRSVSWYQQTPGQGLQFLFEYFSETQRNKGNFPGRFSGRQFSNSRSEMNVSTLELGDSALYLCASSLRASGNNEQFFGPGTRLTVL.

The V call is TRBV12-5, the J call TRBJ1-2; 8 positions agree with TRBD1. Germline assignment: CDR1 LGHNT and CDR2 FRNRAP. J gave up 4 bases and V 4 bases, and 5 bases lay outside the gene matches. The CDR3 extends over 14 amino acids. DNA of the CDR3: TGTGCTAGTGGTTCGGACAGGGCAGGCTATGGCTACACCTTC. Residues: CASGSDRAGYGYTF.

The rearrangement links TRBV2 to TRBJ2-1, with 9 nucleotides matching TRBD2. The CDR3 is made up of 14 amino acids. Trimming cost V 7 bases and J 4 bases; bases outside gene matches: 5. Per the germline V gene, CDR1 is SNHLY and CDR2 is FYNNEI. CDR3 loop: CASTETSGYNEQFF. The CDR3, as DNA: TGTGCCAGCACCGAGACTAGCGGTTACAATGAGCAGTTCTTC. Supplemented by reference TRBV2 and TRBJ2-1, the full variable domain reads EPEVTQTPSHQVTQMGQEVILRCVPISNHLYFYWYRQILGQKVEFLVSFYNNEISEKSEIFDDQFSVERPDGSNFTLKIRSTKLEDSAMYFCASTETSGYNEQFFGPGTRLTVL.

The genes are TRBV10-3 and TRBJ1-2, with 11 bases fitting TRBD1. Germline V gene lookup returns CDR1 ENHRY and CDR2 SYGVKD. V lost 9 bases, J lost 1 base, and 1 base stayed unmatched. The CDR3 spans 13 residues. Here the CDR3 reads CAMGQGVNYGYTF. The CDR3 DNA reads TGTGCCATGGGACAGGGGGTTAACTATGGCTACACCTTC.

The gene calls are TRBV6-5 and TRBJ2-3, with D possibly matching TRBD2 (6 bases). This CDR3 comprises 14 residues. Germline CDR1 and CDR2: MNHEY and SVGAGI. Trimming pared 0 bases from V and 4 bases from J, leaving 8 bases between. In DNA, the CDR3 is TGTGCCAGCAGTTACTCAGGGACTTCAGATACGCAGTATTTT. It yields the protein CASSYSGTSDTQYF.

The chain uses TRBV6-7 and TRBJ2-1; TRBD2 might be the D (6 bases). TRBV6-7 is assigned to the ORF class and has an uncertain function. There are 19 residues in the CDR3. The V end lost 7 bases, the J end lost 5 bases, and 30 bases lay between the germline ends. This CDR3 reads CASIPQGVETGVLDNEQFF. The CDR3 DNA reads TGTGCCAGCATTCCCCAGGGTGTAGAAACGGGGGTCTTAGACAATGAGCAGTTCTTC.